Listed below are T cell receptor beta chains from one sample, sequenced in a study of CD8 T cells in ankylosing spondylitis. TCRdb called the 5' RACE reads again in MiXCR, with one record for every CDR3 protein. Seen here are hundreds of thousands of distinct CDR3 sequences, approximately 26% observed once, and the top ten hold under 0.9%. The material sequenced was blood, either unsorted or a sorted T cell fraction (not recorded which). Receptor source: a male donor with ankylosing spondylitis. The CDR3 runs from the conserved cysteine through the conserved F or W. The D gene is left open where the match is weak. Not all rows give a size; the values are once, few, many and, for expanded clones, a class.

clone size	J gene	D gene	V gene	CDR3 protein	CDR3 DNA
few	TRBJ1-5	.	TRBV3-1	CASSQWQGSQPQHF	TGTGCCAGCAGCCAGTGGCAGGGCAGCCAGCCCCAGCATTTT
.	TRBJ2-5	.	TRBV5-1	CASSLGRDSAETQYF	TGCGCCAGCAGCTTGGGCAGGGATTCGGCAGAGACCCAGTACTTC
few	TRBJ2-6	.	TRBV20-1	CSAYSTEDTSGANVLTF	TGCAGTGCTTACAGCACGGAGGATACCTCTGGGGCCAACGTCCTGACTTTC
few	TRBJ2-7	TRBD2	TRBV29-1	CSVEDIAGGAHEQYF	TGCAGCGTTGAAGATATAGCGGGAGGGGCTCACGAGCAGTACTTC
.	TRBJ1-2	.	TRBV30	CAWTGQPNYGYTF	TGTGCCTGGACCGGACAACCAAACTATGGCTACACCTTC
few	TRBJ2-5	.	TRBV20-1	CSARDRQRPPPETQYF	TGCAGTGCTAGAGATCGGCAGCGGCCGCCCCCAGAGACCCAGTACTTC
.	TRBJ2-5	.	TRBV20-1	CSATNFRSQYF	TGCAGTGCTACAAATTTCCGGTCCCAGTACTTC
few	TRBJ2-3	.	TRBV29-1	CSPAFHSTDTQYF	TGCAGCCCCGCCTTCCATAGCACAGATACGCAGTATTTT
.	TRBJ2-3	.	TRBV7-8	CASSPWGLAGTDTQYF	TGTGCCAGCAGCCCCTGGGGGCTAGCTGGGACAGATACGCAGTATTTT
few	TRBJ1-2	.	TRBV13	CASSSRWLKASVGGYTF	TGTGCCAGCAGCTCCCGCTGGTTGAAGGCCTCCGTGGGTGGCTACACCTTC
.	TRBJ2-5	TRBD2	TRBV7-6	CASSLASSGLYQETQYF	TGTGCCAGCAGCTTAGCTTCTAGCGGGCTCTACCAAGAGACCCAGTACTTC
few	TRBJ2-3	TRBD2	TRBV15	CATSRGLAGGGTDTQYF	TGTGCCACCAGCAGAGGTCTAGCGGGAGGGGGCACAGATACGCAGTATTTT
.	TRBJ2-3	TRBD2	TRBV11-2	CASSLGRAGADTQYF	TGTGCCAGCAGCTTAGGACGAGCGGGAGCAGATACGCAGTATTTT
few	TRBJ1-1	TRBD1	TRBV7-9	CASSVPDRGPEAFF	TGTGCCAGCAGCGTACCCGACAGGGGCCCTGAAGCTTTCTTT
few	TRBJ2-6	.	TRBV4-2	CASSDVAGANVLTF	TGTGCCAGTTCGGACGTCGCTGGGGCCAACGTCCTGACTTTC
.	TRBJ2-5	TRBD1	TRBV7-9	CASSSGTVGRETQYF	TGTGCCAGCAGCTCTGGGACAGTTGGCCGGGAGACCCAGTACTTC
few	TRBJ2-7	TRBD2	TRBV25-1	CASRAHGGGSYEQYF	TGTGCCAGCAGGGCCCACGGCGGGGGCTCCTACGAGCAGTACTTC
.	TRBJ2-1	TRBD2	TRBV5-1	CASGTSGGGYEQFF	TGCGCCAGCGGGACTAGCGGGGGAGGGTATGAGCAGTTCTTC
.	TRBJ2-5	.	TRBV2	CASRSLKGETQYF	TGTGCCAGCAGGTCTCTAAAAGGAGAGACCCAGTACTTC
.	TRBJ2-5	.	TRBV7-8	CASHQETQYF	TGTGCCAGCCACCAAGAGACCCAGTACTTC
.	TRBJ1-3	.	TRBV30	CAWSTGYGNTIYF	TGTGCCTGGAGTACCGGGTATGGAAACACCATATATTTT
few	TRBJ2-3	TRBD2	TRBV7-9	CASSQTSGREADTQYF	TGTGCCAGCAGTCAGACTAGCGGGAGGGAAGCAGATACGCAGTATTTT
few	TRBJ1-6	.	TRBV7-9	CASSSKGTDNSPLHF	TGTGCCAGCAGCTCTAAGGGGACGGATAATTCACCCCTCCACTTT
.	TRBJ2-5	.	TRBV10-2	CASSESVFGTQYF	TGCGCCAGCAGTGAGTCCGTGTTTGGGACCCAGTACTTC
few	TRBJ1-1	.	TRBV5-1	CASSLEGILLTEAFF	TGCGCCAGCAGCTTGGAGGGGATCCTGTTGACTGAAGCTTTCTTT
few	TRBJ1-1	.	TRBV10-1	CASTARQDTEAFF	TGCGCCAGCACTGCTAGACAGGACACTGAAGCTTTCTTT
.	TRBJ1-3	.	TRBV27	CASSIRGAPLGNTIYF	TGTGCCAGCAGTATCCGGGGAGCCCCTCTAGGAAACACCATATATTTT
.	TRBJ2-6	.	TRBV5-1	CASSRVPGTSGANVLTF	TGCGCCAGCAGCCGGGTTCCGGGAACATCTGGGGCCAACGTCCTGACTTTC
.	TRBJ2-5	.	TRBV20-1	CSAFYTGKETQYF	TGCAGTGCTTTCTACACTGGTAAAGAGACCCAGTACTTC
few	TRBJ1-1	.	TRBV5-1	CASSLALLGKEAFF	TGCGCCAGCAGCTTGGCCCTGTTGGGGAAGGAAGCTTTCTTT
.	TRBJ2-3	.	TRBV20-1	CSALDSSSTDTQYF	TGCAGTGCTTTGGACAGCTCTAGCACAGATACGCAGTATTTT
.	TRBJ1-1	.	TRBV20-1	CSARQRLWPQGSGAEAFF	TGCAGTGCTAGGCAACGTCTATGGCCCCAGGGTTCAGGTGCTGAAGCTTTCTTT
.	TRBJ1-2	.	TRBV6-2/TRBV6-3	CASTPGRAYGYTF	TGTGCCAGCACCCCGGGCAGGGCCTATGGCTACACCTTC
.	TRBJ2-1	.	TRBV12-3/TRBV12-4	CASSFGGGLSEQFF	TGTGCCAGCAGTTTCGGGGGAGGCTTGTCGGAGCAGTTCTTC
many	TRBJ2-3	TRBD2	TRBV12-3/TRBV12-4	CASSSLAGADTQYF	TGTGCCAGCAGTTCTCTAGCGGGAGCAGATACGCAGTATTTT
.	TRBJ2-1	TRBD2	TRBV29-1	CSVGEQGLAGEGEQFF	TGCAGCGTTGGGGAGCAGGGACTAGCGGGAGAAGGGGAGCAGTTCTTC
few	TRBJ1-3	.	TRBV27	CASSRNNKGTGNTIYF	TGTGCCAGCAGTCGGAACAATAAGGGGACTGGAAACACCATATATTTT
.	TRBJ1-5	.	TRBV4-2	CASSHDSSNQPQHF	TGTGCCAGCAGTCACGACAGTAGCAATCAGCCCCAGCATTTT
.	TRBJ2-3	TRBD2	TRBV29-1	CSVEEGLATPTDTQYF	TGCAGCGTTGAGGAGGGACTAGCTACCCCCACAGATACGCAGTATTTT
once	TRBJ1-5	TRBD1	TRBV4-1	CASSQDFPQGAKPQHF	TGCGCCAGCAGCCAAGATTTTCCACAGGGGGCAAAGCCCCAGCATTTT
.	TRBJ1-6	TRBD1	TRBV7-6	CASSRDRDYNSPLHF	TGTGCCAGCAGTCGGGACAGGGATTATAATTCACCCCTCCACTTT